This T cell receptor beta chain came from a study of blood T cell repertoires in COVID-19. Overall study context: Samples taken during acute and convalescent COVID-19 were collected in the United States, Italy and Spain.

V was cut by 4 bases and J by 3 bases, with 12 bases left in between. CDR3 length: 14 amino acids. Germline lookup yields CDR1 MNHEY and CDR2 SMNVEV (reference sequence). Seattle's enrolled individuals joined amid active infection and were then monitored longitudinally. A single count supports this clone. The assay was immunoSEQ multiplex PCR, and TCRdb's table has in-frame clones only and misses some. The table lists 400,000 to 450,000 clones, around 88% of them singletons. The sequenced sample consisted of peripheral blood. The rearrangement joins TRBV27 to TRBJ1-2; D unresolved. This receptor was obtained from a woman aged 45-60 years with COVID-19, enrolled during active disease. Here the CDR3 DNA reads TGTGCCAGCAGTTCCACATCGGAGGACTATGGCTACACCTTC. Its translation: CASSSTSEDYGYTF.